Following are 18 T cell receptor beta chains from one sample sequenced in a study of siplizumab effects on memory and regulatory T cells. Assay: immunoSEQ multiplex PCR; the TCRdb copy retains only in-frame clones and omits some. The table has tens of thousands of clones, over 95% seen once; the top ten hold approximately 0.99%. Input material: naive CD8+ T cells sorted from blood. Source of these receptors: a human donor in good health.

CDR3 region: CASSERSGLAGVRGTDTQYF. DNA for the CDR3: TGTGCCAGCAGCGAAAGATCGGGACTAGCGGGAGTTAGGGGCACAGATACGCAGTATTTT. The rearrangement uses TRBV6-1 and TRBJ2-3; TRBD2 matches 14 bases. The V segment lost 6 bases and the J segment 1 base; nucleotides outside the gene matches: 15. Germline V lookup: CDR1 MNHNS, CDR2 SASEGT. This CDR3 region has 20 residues.

The gene calls are TRBV2 and TRBJ1-1; D uncertain. This CDR3 is built from 15 residues. V shed 0 bases and J shed 0 bases, with 8 bases lying between them. Germline-derived CDR1 and CDR2 are SNHLY and FYNNEI. CDR3 loop: CASSEATTLNTEAFF. As DNA, the CDR3 is TGTGCCAGCAGTGAAGCTACCACACTGAACACTGAAGCTTTCTTT.

V usage is TRBV19 and J usage is TRBJ1-1, with no clear D. Trimming took off 8 bases at V and 4 bases at J, with 8 bases between the two ends. There are 11 residues in the CDR3. Germline V gene data show CDR1 as LNHDA and CDR2 as SQIVND (reference sequence). The CDR3 loop reads CASRGITEAFF. CDR3 nucleotide sequence: TGTGCCAGTCGTGGGATCACTGAAGCTTTCTTT.

Remarks on this clone: This specimen includes other DNA sequences encoding the same CDR3. The chain uses TRBV27 and TRBJ2-7; D remains unclear. V was trimmed by 0 bases and J by 0 bases, leaving 3 bases between them. The length of the CDR3 is 13 residues. The germline V gene encodes CDR1 MNHEY and CDR2 SMNVEV (reference sequence). CDR3 DNA sequence: TGTGCCAGCAGTTTATCGCCCTCCTACGAGCAGTACTTC. This codes for CASSLSPSYEQYF.

This chain joins TRBV28 and TRBJ1-4; a weak D match, TRBD1 (5 bases). This CDR3 region has 16 residues. CDR1 MDHEN and CDR2 SYDVKM come from the germline V gene. Trimming cost V 8 bases and J 1 base, with 17 bases left between them. This CDR3 is CASLSSRGGTNEKLFF. The DNA of the CDR3 is TGTGCCAGCCTATCCTCTCGGGGGGGAACTAATGAAAAACTGTTTTTT.

This chain connects TRBV7-9 to TRBJ2-6; possibly TRBD1 or TRBD2 for D (6 bases each). Germline V gene lookup returns CDR1 SEHNR and CDR2 FQNEAQ (reference sequence). The CDR3 length is 18 residues. The ends were cut back, 5 bases at V and 3 bases at J, with 20 bases in the middle. The DNA of the CDR3 is TGTGCCAGCAGCCACATTGGCGGGAACAGGGATGGGGCCAACGTCCTGACTTTC. This gives the protein CASSHIGGNRDGANVLTF.

This clone has just one count. J is TRBJ2-1 and V is TRBV5-1; 9 bases fit TRBD1. The V segment lost 4 bases and the J segment 6 bases; nucleotides outside the gene matches: 5. CDR3 length: 14 amino acids. Germline V gives CDR1 SGHRS, CDR2 YFSETQ. The CDR3 coding sequence is TGCGCCAGCAGCCTGGAGACAGGGGGCAATGAGCAGTTCTTC. It encodes CASSLETGGNEQFF.

The CDR3 DNA sequence: TGTGCCAGCAGTAGATTAGACAGGGGGCGGGAGACCCAGTACTTC. As protein: CASSRLDRGRETQYF. The chain links TRBV25-1 to TRBJ2-5; 10 bases agree with TRBD1. Germline loops: CDR1 MGHDK, CDR2 SYGVNS. This CDR3 contains 15 residues. With 5 bases clipped from V and 5 bases from J, the junction kept 8 bases outside the gene matches.

The rearrangement uses TRBV9 and TRBJ2-1; D is ambiguous. Between the trimmed V and J ends, which lost 0 bases and 6 bases, there was a span of 7 bases. This CDR3 has 13 residues. Germline CDR1 and CDR2: SGDLS and YYNGEE. The CDR3 spells CASSVDGPNEQFF. The CDR3 DNA sequence: TGTGCCAGCAGCGTAGATGGTCCCAATGAGCAGTTCTTC.

The chain uses TRBV5-6 and TRBJ2-7; TRBD2 matches 9 bases. After removal of 0 bases from V and 6 bases from J, the junction contained 4 bases not matched to a gene. The germline CDR1 and CDR2 sequences are SGHDT and YYEEEE. This CDR3 contains 14 residues. The CDR3 DNA follows: TGTGCCAGCAGCTTGGCCGGGACTAGCTCCGAGCAGTACTTC. It yields the protein CASSLAGTSSEQYF. Full variable domain (outside the CDR3, taken from reference TRBV5-6 and TRBJ2-7): DAGVTQSPTHLIKTRGQQVTLRCSPKSGHDTVSWYQQALGQGPQFIFQYYEEEERQRGNFPDRFSGHQFPNYSSELNVNALLLGDSALYLCASSLAGTSSEQYFGPGTRLTVT.

The chain carries TRBV7-9 and TRBJ2-6; TRBD2 might be the D (5 bases). There are 15 residues in the CDR3. Germline-derived CDR1 and CDR2 are SEHNR and FQNEAQ (reference sequence). V lost 1 base to trimming and J lost 3 bases, with 7 bases between them. CDR3 nucleotides: TGTGCCAGCAGCTTAGGAGGGTATGGGGCCAACGTCCTGACTTTC. This gives the protein CASSLGGYGANVLTF.

This clone came up once. CDR3 DNA: TGTGCCAGCAGCCAAGGGGGGATCCCGAACACTGAAGCTTTCTTT. Translated: CASSQGGIPNTEAFF. The rearrangement uses TRBV4-2 and TRBJ1-1; tentatively, D is TRBD1 (5 bases). Germline V gene sequence: CDR1 LGHNA, CDR2 YNFKEQ. CDR3 size: 15 residues. Trimming pared 1 base from V and 1 base from J, leaving 10 bases between.

This clone was detected once. This chain connects TRBV5-5 to TRBJ1-1; D uncertain. The ends were cut back, 7 bases at V and 0 bases at J, with 10 bases in the middle. The CDR3 length is 13 residues. The germline gives CDR1 SGHKS, CDR2 YYEKEE (reference sequence). The CDR3 is CASLGSMNTEAFF. The CDR3 bases are TGTGCCAGCTTAGGGTCCATGAACACTGAAGCTTTCTTT.

The genes are TRBV11-2 and TRBJ1-1, with D maybe TRBD1 (5 bases). The V end was cut by 5 bases, the J end by 4 bases, with 8 bases between. Germline assignment: CDR1 SGHAT and CDR2 FQNNGV. The CDR3 consists of 12 residues. The CDR3 nucleotides read TGTGCCAGCAGCGCCGGGACCACTGAAGCTTTCTTT. Its translation: CASSAGTTEAFF.

The V and J genes are TRBV27 and TRBJ1-2; 9 bases match TRBD1. There are 14 residues in the CDR3. V lost 0 bases to trimming and J lost 7 bases; unmatched junction nucleotides: 3. The V gene's germline CDR1 is MNHEY and CDR2 SMNVEV (reference sequence). The CDR3 reads CASSLSGTGSGYTF. The CDR3 nucleotides read TGTGCCAGCAGTTTATCCGGGACAGGGTCTGGCTACACCTTC.

This chain uses TRBV7-9 with TRBJ2-7; no clear D gene. Germline V gene data show CDR1 as SEHNR and CDR2 as FQNEAQ (reference sequence). V shed 5 bases and J shed 5 bases, with 7 bases lying between them. This CDR3 is 11 amino acids long. As DNA, the CDR3 is TGTGCCAGCAGCACCTATAACGAGCAGTACTTC. Protein sequence: CASSTYNEQYF.

The V gene is TRBV6-6, the J gene TRBJ2-2; no clear D gene. This CDR3 comprises 10 residues. Germline V lookup: CDR1 MNHNY, CDR2 SVGAGI (reference sequence). Trimming stripped 4 bases from V and 6 bases from J, with 0 bases between. The CDR3 here is CASSSGELFF. As DNA, the CDR3 is TGTGCCAGCAGTTCCGGGGAGCTGTTTTTT.

The chain joins TRBV7-9 to TRBJ2-5; 11 bases align to TRBD2. CDR1 is SEHNR and CDR2 is FQNEAQ in the germline V gene (reference sequence). CDR3 size: 15 residues. J gave up 3 bases and V 2 bases, and 2 bases lay outside the gene matches. CDR3 loop: CASSLSGLAEETQYF. The CDR3 nucleotides read TGTGCCAGCAGCTTATCGGGACTAGCGGAAGAGACCCAGTACTTC.